A single sample is the source of the 32 T cell receptor beta chains below, sequenced in a study of blood T cell repertoires in COVID-19. Measured with immunoSEQ multiplex PCR; TCRdb has only the in-frame clones, and not every one. The sample consists of 99,000 or so clones, around 81% of them appearing once. The source material was peripheral blood. Source of these receptors: an elderly man with acute or convalescent COVID-19.

J is TRBJ1-4 and V is TRBV5-1; maybe TRBD1 (5 bases). Trimming left V 0 bases short and J 7 bases short, with 10 bases between. CDR1 is SGHRS, CDR2 YFSETQ, per germline. CDR3 length: 14 residues. The CDR3 DNA reads TGCGCCAGCAGCTTGGACAGGAGGGTTGAAAAACTGTTTTTT. Protein: CASSLDRRVEKLFF.

The CDR3 nucleotides are TGCGCCAGCAGCCCGGGACAGGGGATATACAATGAGCAGTTCTTC. This encodes CASSPGQGIYNEQFF. The chain recombines TRBV5-1 with TRBJ2-1; 10 nucleotides align to TRBD1. The ends lost 4 bases at V and 4 bases at J; junction bases unmatched: 5. Germline CDR1 reads SGHRS; CDR2 reads YFSETQ. This CDR3 is 15 amino acids long.

This chain connects TRBV7-9 to TRBJ2-7; the D gene is possibly TRBD1 (6 bases). The CDR3 is made up of 14 amino acids. Looked up from germline, CDR1 is SEHNR and CDR2 is FQNEAQ (reference sequence). The V end lost 3 bases, the J end lost 3 bases, and 12 bases lay between the germline ends. CDR3 protein: CASSFGTNYYEQYF. DNA of the CDR3: TGTGCCAGCAGCTTTGGGACAAATTACTACGAGCAGTACTTC.

This rearrangement joins TRBV5-5 to TRBJ1-1; 9 positions agree with TRBD1. This CDR3 comprises 14 residues. Unmatched junction bases numbered 3, after V lost 4 bases and J lost 2 bases. CDR1 is SGHKS and CDR2 is YYEKEE in the germline V gene (reference sequence). This CDR3 is CASSPQGANTEAFF. The CDR3 DNA follows: TGTGCCAGCAGCCCACAGGGGGCAAACACTGAAGCTTTCTTT.

The V gene is TRBV5-1, the J gene TRBJ2-3, with 7 bases lining up with TRBD1. Germline V gene lookup returns CDR1 SGHRS and CDR2 YFSETQ. The CDR3 spans 15 residues. Germline trimming cut 2 bases from V and 1 base from J; bases unmatched to any gene: 4. CDR3 in amino acids: CASSFRGSGTDTQYF. The CDR3 DNA reads as TGCGCCAGCAGCTTCAGGGGGAGCGGCACAGATACGCAGTATTTT.

This chain connects TRBV20-1 to TRBJ2-7, with 9 bases matching TRBD1. Germline CDR1 and CDR2: DFQATT and SNEGSKA (reference sequence). The trim removed 3 bases at V and 5 bases at J, leaving 8 bases unmatched. The CDR3 consists of 14 residues. The DNA of the CDR3 is TGCAGTGCTAGTCCCGGGACAGGGATCGACGAGCAGTACTTC. It translates to CSASPGTGIDEQYF.

The chain combines TRBV30 with TRBJ2-7; D possibly corresponds to TRBD2 (5 bases). V was shortened by 1 base and J by 5 bases, with 12 bases between the two germline ends. Per germline, CDR1 GTSNPN and CDR2 SVGIG (reference sequence). The CDR3 loop spans 13 amino acids. The CDR3: CAWSGHRGNEQYF. The CDR3 DNA reads TGTGCCTGGAGTGGGCACCGAGGGAACGAGCAGTACTTC.

The genes are TRBV7-3 and TRBJ2-1, with TRBD2 matching over 7 bases. V gave up 3 bases and J gave up 14 bases; unmatched junction bases: 4. CDR1 is SGHTA, CDR2 FQGTGA, per germline. CDR3 size: 11 residues. CDR3 sequence reads: CASSFGGIKFF. The CDR3 DNA is TGTGCCAGCAGCTTCGGGGGGATCAAGTTCTTC.

The V call is TRBV7-3, the J call TRBJ1-2; D possibly corresponds to TRBD1 (6 bases). There are 13 residues in the CDR3. V lost 5 bases and J lost 9, with 16 bases in between. Germline values: CDR1 SGHTA, CDR2 FQGTGA. Written as DNA, the CDR3 is TGTGCCAGCAGCCCAAATCGGGGGGGCAGCTACACCTTC. This translates into CASSPNRGGSYTF.

The chain employs TRBV28 and TRBJ2-6; TRBD2 agrees at 8 bases. CDR1 is MDHEN and CDR2 is SYDVKM in the germline V gene. With V trimmed by 4 bases and J by 0 bases, 20 bases remained unmatched. The CDR3 sequence is 22 residues long. The DNA of the CDR3 is TGTGCCAGCAGTTCGGGCAGTTGGGATAGCGGGAAGGGACTCTCTGGGGCCAACGTCCTGACTTTC. Its translation is CASSSGSWDSGKGLSGANVLTF.

The chain joins TRBV5-8 to TRBJ1-2; D is unresolved. CDR3 size: 13 residues. CDR1 SGHTS and CDR2 YDEGEE come from the germline V gene. V was clipped by 0 bases and J by 9 bases, with 12 bases between them. The CDR3 sequence is CASSLDRTGSYTF. The CDR3 coding sequence is TGTGCCAGCAGCTTGGACAGAACCGGGAGCTACACCTTC.

The chain has TRBV6-4 and TRBJ2-1, with 12 bases that match TRBD1. Germline lookup yields CDR1 MRHNA and CDR2 SNTAGT. The junction had 6 bases not matched to a gene; V was cut back by 6 bases and J by 9 bases. The CDR3 has 14 residues. The CDR3 sequence is CASSRDRGQGEQFF. CDR3 bases: TGTGCCAGCAGCCGGGACAGGGGGCAAGGTGAGCAGTTCTTC.

Here the CDR3 reads CSVKQGNTEAFF. The CDR3 DNA follows: TGCAGCGTTAAACAGGGTAACACTGAAGCTTTCTTT. The V and J genes are TRBV29-1 and TRBJ1-1; D perhaps matches TRBD1 (6 bases). The CDR3 length is 12 residues. Trimming took 5 bases from V and 2 from J, leaving 9 bases between them. Per germline, CDR1 SQVTM and CDR2 ANQGSEA. The full variable domain, rest sourced from reference TRBV29-1 and TRBJ1-1, is SAVISQKPSRDICQRGTSLTIQCQVDSQVTMMFWYRQQPGQSLTLIATANQGSEATYESGFVIDKFPISRPNLTFSTLTVSNMSPEDSSIYLCSVKQGNTEAFFGQGTRLTVV.

The chain combines TRBV27 with TRBJ1-2; tentative D call: TRBD1 (5 bases). This CDR3 contains 12 residues. Trimming stripped 4 bases from V and 8 bases from J, with 11 bases between. CDR1 and CDR2 from the germline V gene are MNHEY and SMNVEV (reference sequence). The CDR3 sequence: CASSSTVGGYTF. DNA for the CDR3: TGTGCCAGCAGTTCGACAGTGGGCGGCTACACCTTC.

The chain uses TRBV18 and TRBJ1-4, with D uncertain. CDR3 size: 13 residues. Germline V gene sequence: CDR1 KGHSH, CDR2 LQKENI. Trimming took 2 bases from V and 8 from J, leaving 9 bases between them. The CDR3 nucleotides are TGTGCCAGCTCACCAGGGCTCCGAGAAAAACTGTTTTTT. Amino acid sequence: CASSPGLREKLFF.

V gene TRBV5-8 combines with J gene TRBJ1-6, with 9 positions matching TRBD1. The CDR3 spans 18 residues. J gave up 0 bases and V 1 base, and 5 bases lay outside the gene matches. CDR1 and CDR2 from the germline V gene are SGHTS and YDEGEE. CDR3 nucleotide sequence: TGTGCCAGCAGCTTGCTAACAGGGGGCAGCTCCTATAATTCACCCCTCCACTTT. Protein: CASSLLTGGSSYNSPLHF. The whole variable domain, filled in from reference TRBV5-8 and TRBJ1-6, reads EAGVTQSPTHLIKTRGQQATLRCSPISGHTSVYWYQQALGLGLQFLLWYDEGEERNRGNFPPRFSGRQFPNYSSELNVNALELEDSALYLCASSLLTGGSSYNSPLHFGNGTRLTVT.

V is TRBV9 and J is TRBJ2-2, with 8 bases aligning to TRBD2. The CDR3 has 14 residues. J gave up 6 bases and V 2 bases, and 3 bases lay outside the gene matches. The V gene's germline CDR1 is SGDLS and CDR2 YYNGEE. CDR3 coding DNA: TGTGCCAGCAGCGTTCGGCGGGAGGCCGGGGAGCTGTTTTTT. Residues: CASSVRREAGELFF.

This chain connects TRBV2 to TRBJ1-5; D possibly corresponds to TRBD1 (6 bases). CDR3 length: 13 residues. The germline V and J ends were trimmed by 7 bases and 3 bases, with 10 bases remaining between them. The germline gives CDR1 SNHLY, CDR2 FYNNEI. Here the CDR3 DNA reads TGTGCCAGCATTGGACAGCTCAATCAGCCCCAGCATTTT. Encoded protein: CASIGQLNQPQHF.

The rearrangement joins TRBV5-4 to TRBJ2-7; 8 bases are a match to TRBD2. This CDR3 spans 15 amino acids. Trimming removed 3 bases from V and 4 bases from J; junction bases left unmatched: 9. Germline V gene data show CDR1 as SGHNT and CDR2 as YYREEE (reference sequence). CDR3 loop: CASSYKSGSGYEQYF. The CDR3, as DNA: TGTGCCAGCAGCTATAAGAGCGGGAGTGGGTACGAGCAGTACTTC.

The J gene is TRBJ1-3, the V gene TRBV4-2, with a weak D call TRBD1 (6 bases). V lost 0 bases, J lost 7 bases, and 19 bases lay in between. The CDR3 totals 17 residues. Germline V gives CDR1 LGHNA, CDR2 YNFKEQ. As DNA, the CDR3 is TGTGCCAGCAGCCAAGATAGTAAGGCCAGGGGAGGGAACACCATATATTTT. It yields the protein CASSQDSKARGGNTIYF.

The CDR3 DNA follows: TGTGCCAGCAGCCTCGGACAGTTTGGGCAAGAGACCCAGTACTTC. This encodes CASSLGQFGQETQYF. V gene TRBV6-6 combines with J gene TRBJ2-5, with D tentatively TRBD1 (6 bases). CDR1 and CDR2 from the germline V gene are MNHNY and SVGAGI (reference sequence). The CDR3 is made up of 15 amino acids. V dropped 6 bases and J dropped 2 bases, with 16 bases sitting between them.

The chain has TRBV18 and TRBJ1-2; 7 positions agree with TRBD1. V was pared by 3 bases and J by 10 bases, with 8 bases of the junction left unmatched. This CDR3 has 13 residues. CDR1 and CDR2 from the germline V gene are KGHSH and LQKENI. The CDR3 protein is CASSPRDRVDYTF. In DNA form, the CDR3 reads TGTGCCAGCTCACCCCGGGACAGAGTCGACTACACCTTC.

This chain connects TRBV19 to TRBJ2-5; 9 positions agree with TRBD1. The CDR3 loop spans 14 amino acids. The germline CDR1 and CDR2 sequences are LNHDA and SQIVND (reference sequence). Losses at the gene ends were 5 bases for V and 1 base for J; bases not matched to a gene: 2. The CDR3 DNA reads as TGTGCCAGTAGTGGGGACAGGGTCCAAGAGACCCAGTACTTC. It is translated as CASSGDRVQETQYF.

This clone was recorded a few times. The chain links TRBV4-3 to TRBJ1-1; maybe TRBD1 (6 bases). V was clipped by 5 bases and J by 6 bases, with 22 bases between them. Germline CDR1 is LGHNA and CDR2 is YSLEER. This CDR3 is built from 16 residues. The CDR3 DNA follows: TGCGCCAGCAGCTCCTACCTTATCAGGGGCGGAGCTGAAGCTTTCTTT. Amino acid sequence: CASSSYLIRGGAEAFF.

The chain uses TRBV2 and TRBJ2-2; TRBD2 agrees at 8 bases. This CDR3 has 14 amino acids. Germline V CDR1 and CDR2: SNHLY, FYNNEI. The V segment lost 5 bases and the J segment 5 bases; nucleotides outside the gene matches: 4. The CDR3 loop is CASSMPGGTGELFF. The CDR3 DNA is TGTGCCAGCAGTATGCCGGGGGGGACCGGGGAGCTGTTTTTT.

This clone was observed a single time. V usage is TRBV7-2 and J usage is TRBJ2-1, with D unresolved. The CDR3 extends over 14 amino acids. V was pared by 5 bases and J by 7 bases, with 15 bases between. Germline lookup yields CDR1 SGHTA and CDR2 FQGNSA. CDR3 sequence reads: CASSPLTVVNEQFF. The CDR3 coding sequence is TGTGCCAGCAGCCCTCTTACAGTCGTAAATGAGCAGTTCTTC.

CDR3 DNA: TGTGCCAGCAGCCCTCTGTCTGGCGGGGCCTACGAGCAGTACTTC. Residues: CASSPLSGGAYEQYF. The V and J genes are TRBV3-1 (or the pseudogene TRBV3-2) and TRBJ2-7, with D possibly being TRBD2 (6 bases). CDR3 length equals 15 residues. The ends were cut back, 4 bases at V and 2 bases at J, with 15 bases in the middle. Germline V gives CDR1 LGHDT, CDR2 YNNKEL (reference sequence).

The V gene is TRBV28, the J gene TRBJ2-7; 8 nucleotides line up with TRBD1. V trimming: 7 bases; J trimming: 7 bases; junction bases outside the gene matches: 12. The V gene's germline CDR1 is MDHEN and CDR2 SYDVKM. The CDR3 runs 14 residues. CDR3 in amino acids: CASIRQGAGGEQYF. The DNA of the CDR3 is TGTGCCAGCATCAGGCAGGGGGCAGGGGGGGAGCAGTACTTC.

The chain recombines TRBV12-3 or TRBV12-4 with TRBJ2-7; TRBD2 might be the D (5 bases). CDR3 size: 11 residues. V was cut by 6 bases and J by 4 bases, with 7 bases left in between. The CDR3 loop is CASSGGYEQYF. CDR3 bases: TGTGCCAGCAGCGGCGGGTACGAGCAGTACTTC.

This clone was found a few times. The rearrangement joins TRBV24-1 to TRBJ2-1, with D possibly TRBD2 on 6 matching bases. Looked up from germline, CDR1 is KGHDR and CDR2 is SFDVKD. V was shortened by 4 bases and J by 7 bases, with 16 bases between the two germline ends. CDR3 length equals 15 residues. The DNA of the CDR3 is TGTGCCACCAGTGAGTCCTACCCCGGGACTAATGAGCAGTTCTTC. Its protein product is CATSESYPGTNEQFF.

V is TRBV7-8 and J is TRBJ2-1; D gene unclear. The V gene lost 5 bases and the J gene lost 6 bases, with 8 bases spanning the gap. The V gene's germline CDR1 is SGHVS and CDR2 FQNEAQ. The CDR3 runs to 12 residues. The CDR3 nucleotides read TGTGCCAGCAGCCCGAACTCCAATGAGCAGTTCTTC. Translating it yields CASSPNSNEQFF. The entire variable domain, with the rest obtained from reference TRBV7-8 and TRBJ2-1, is as follows: GAGVSQSPRYKVAKRGQDVALRCDPISGHVSLFWYQQALGQGPEFLTYFQNEAQLDKSGLPSDRFFAERPEGSVSTLKIQRTQQEDSAVYLCASSPNSNEQFFGPGTRLTVL.

This clone has only a few counts. This rearrangement joins TRBV6-4 to TRBJ1-2, with D possibly TRBD1 on 5 matching bases. The CDR3 totals 13 residues. Deletions cut 0 bases from V and 8 bases from J, with 10 bases between. Looked up from germline, CDR1 is MRHNA and CDR2 is SNTAGT. The CDR3 bases are TGTGCCAGCAGTGACTCTGGACATGAGGGCTACACCTTC. It encodes CASSDSGHEGYTF.